This entry lists 16 T cell receptor beta chains sequenced from one sample in a study of T-cell reconstitution after alpha-beta-depleted transplantation in children. Preparing the TCRbeta library involved the use of unique molecular identifiers. TCRdb independently ran MiXCR on the PCR reads; one entry per CDR3 protein. The sample comprises about 1,000,000 distinct CDR3 sequences, 25% to 35% of which are singletons, and over 25% rests with the top ten. Sequencing was performed on PBMCs, mostly from graft donor cells, taken 360 days after TCRalphabeta/CD19-depleted stem cell transplant. These receptor sequences come from a boy in the first two years of life who had a stem cell transplant for SCID, so the T cells may come from the graft donor.

A few counts support this clonotype. The rearrangement links TRBV15 to TRBJ2-7, with D perhaps matching TRBD2 (6 bases). The length of the CDR3 is 15 residues. CDR1 and CDR2 (germline): LNHNV, YYDKDF (reference sequence). Trimming pared 4 bases from V and 3 bases from J, leaving 16 bases between. The DNA of the CDR3 is TGTGCCACCAGCACGGGACTGACTCAGAACTACGAGCAGTACTTC. Residues: CATSTGLTQNYEQYF.

The table lists this clonotype with a few counts. V gene TRBV28 combines with J gene TRBJ2-7, with D perhaps TRBD1 (5 bases). The germline V and J ends were trimmed by 4 bases and 3 bases, with 28 bases remaining between them. The germline CDR1 and CDR2 sequences are MDHEN and SYDVKM. The CDR3 spans 19 residues. For the CDR3, the DNA is TGTGCCAGCAGTTCGATCCGAGAAACTAAACAGGATCCCGACTACGAGCAGTACTTC. Translating gives CASSSIRETKQDPDYEQYF.

The rearrangement joins TRBV4-3 to TRBJ1-5, with D tentatively TRBD1 (5 bases). CDR1 is LGHNA, CDR2 YSLEER, per germline. Trimming pared 2 bases from V and 2 bases from J, leaving 7 bases between. The CDR3 runs to 14 residues. CDR3 nucleotides: TGCGCCAGCAGCCAAAGGGGAGGCAATCAGCCCCAGCATTTT. Translation: CASSQRGGNQPQHF.

In this sample, this clonotype turned up a few times. The V gene is TRBV12-3 or TRBV12-4, the J gene TRBJ1-4; D remains ambiguous. This CDR3 contains 14 residues. Between the trimmed V and J ends, which lost 5 bases and 0 bases, there was a span of 7 bases. CDR3 sequence reads: CASSQYATNEKLFF. The CDR3 DNA sequence: TGTGCCAGCAGTCAATATGCAACTAATGAAAAACTGTTTTTT.

This clonotype has only a few counts. This chain uses TRBV12-3 or TRBV12-4 with TRBJ2-3, with 7 bases fitting TRBD1. The CDR3 spans 14 residues. V dropped 8 bases and J dropped 6; count of bases not matched to a gene: 11. This chain's CDR3 is CASAAGGFEDTQYF. DNA for the CDR3: TGTGCCAGCGCGGCAGGGGGTTTCGAGGATACGCAGTATTTT.

This clonotype came up a few times. The J gene is TRBJ1-2, the V gene TRBV28, with a possible D match to TRBD1 (5 bases). Between the trimmed V and J ends, which lost 6 bases and 2 bases, there was a span of 10 bases. CDR1 and CDR2 (germline): MDHEN, SYDVKM. This CDR3 spans 13 amino acids. CDR3 DNA: TGTGCCAGCAGGGCTGGGGGAAACTATGGCTACACCTTC. Translating it yields CASRAGGNYGYTF.

This clonotype has a count of ten or more. Here the CDR3 DNA reads TGTGCCAGCAGCTTAGCAGGGACCGGGACCGGGGAGCTGTTTTTT. Translation gives CASSLAGTGTGELFF. The chain joins TRBV7-8 to TRBJ2-2; TRBD1 or TRBD2 may be the D gene (5 bases each). The germline V and J ends were trimmed by 0 bases and 5 bases, with 10 bases remaining between them. This CDR3 spans 15 amino acids. Germline V gene data show CDR1 as SGHVS and CDR2 as FQNEAQ.

This chain's CDR3 is CASSLPTQDSPIQYF. The CDR3, as DNA: TGTGCCAGCAGTTTACCGACCCAGGACAGTCCAATTCAGTACTTC. This chain links TRBV12-3 or TRBV12-4 with TRBJ2-4; D perhaps matches TRBD1 (6 bases). V dropped 2 bases and J dropped 10 bases, with 18 bases sitting between them. The CDR3 runs to 15 residues.

V gene TRBV25-1 combines with J gene TRBJ2-1; 7 bases line up with TRBD1. The CDR3 sequence is 17 residues long. V gave up 4 bases and J gave up 6 bases; unmatched junction bases: 15. Germline values: CDR1 MGHDK, CDR2 SYGVNS. Written as DNA, the CDR3 is TGTGCCAGCAGTGGCTCAAATCCCCGGGACAGCGTCAATGAGCAGTTCTTC. Its protein product is CASSGSNPRDSVNEQFF.

CDR3 sequence (DNA): TGTGCCAGCAGCCAAGATAACAGTCTCTATGGCTACACCTTC. Protein: CASSQDNSLYGYTF. The chain carries TRBV3-1 and TRBJ1-2; D is uncertain. CDR1 and CDR2 from the germline V gene are LGHDT and YNNKEL (reference sequence). Deletions cut 0 bases from V and 4 bases from J, with 9 bases between. The CDR3 has 14 amino acids. Full variable domain (outside the CDR3, taken from reference TRBV3-1 and TRBJ1-2): DTAVSQTPKYLVTQMGNDKSIKCEQNLGHDTMYWYKQDSKKFLKIMFSYNNKELIINETVPNRFSPKSPDKAHLNLHINSLELGDSAVYFCASSQDNSLYGYTFGSGTRLTVV.

The V and J genes are TRBV7-2 and TRBJ2-1; TRBD2 matches at 7 bases. Germline CDR1 is SGHTA and CDR2 is FQGNSA. J was trimmed by 8 bases and V by 2 bases; bases with no gene match: 15. The CDR3 spans 17 residues. The CDR3 protein is CASSLFAWGGLDYEQFF. The CDR3 DNA reads as TGTGCCAGCAGCTTATTTGCGTGGGGAGGGCTCGACTATGAGCAGTTCTTC.

The chain uses TRBV5-1 and TRBJ2-3, with D tentatively TRBD2 (6 bases). CDR1 and CDR2 from the germline V gene are SGHRS and YFSETQ. V shed 4 bases and J shed 2 bases, with 14 bases lying between them. This CDR3 has 15 amino acids. CDR3: CASSPGGLHTDTQYF. The CDR3 nucleotides read TGCGCCAGCAGCCCCGGGGGTCTCCACACAGATACGCAGTATTTT.

This clonotype occurred a few times. This chain joins TRBV12-3 or TRBV12-4 and TRBJ2-1, with TRBD2 matching 8 bases. The CDR3 spans 17 residues. J gave up 6 bases and V 2 bases, and 12 bases lay outside the gene matches. The CDR3 loop is CASSLFHGGDSGNEQFF. In DNA, the CDR3 is TGTGCCAGCAGTTTATTTCACGGGGGGGACTCGGGCAATGAGCAGTTCTTC.

The J gene is TRBJ2-5, the V gene TRBV3-1; 8 bases agree with TRBD2. The CDR3 runs to 16 residues. With V trimmed by 3 bases and J by 6 bases, 12 bases remained unmatched. The germline V gene has CDR1 LGHDT and CDR2 YNNKEL (reference sequence). CDR3 protein: CASSHAGRGWQKTQYF. The CDR3 nucleotides read TGTGCCAGCAGCCATGCCGGGAGGGGGTGGCAAAAGACCCAGTACTTC.

The CDR3 loop is CASGTGGLGSPLHF. The CDR3 DNA reads as TGTGCCAGCGGGACAGGGGGACTAGGTTCACCCCTCCACTTT. The chain recombines TRBV28 with TRBJ1-6; TRBD1 aligns across 11 bases. With V trimmed by 8 bases and J by 9 bases, 6 bases remained unmatched. Germline loops: CDR1 MDHEN, CDR2 SYDVKM. This CDR3 has 14 residues.

This clonotype was observed a few times. The J gene is TRBJ2-7, the V gene TRBV2, with 8 bases fitting TRBD2. Losses at the gene ends were 3 bases for V and 0 bases for J; bases not matched to a gene: 4. The length of the CDR3 is 15 residues. Germline assignment: CDR1 SNHLY and CDR2 FYNNEI. This chain's CDR3 is CASSEDSGASYEQYF. CDR3 nucleotide sequence: TGTGCCAGCAGTGAGGATAGCGGGGCCTCCTACGAGCAGTACTTC. The variable domain in full, with the rest retrieved from reference TRBV2 and TRBJ2-7, is EPEVTQTPSHQVTQMGQEVILRCVPISNHLYFYWYRQILGQKVEFLVSFYNNEISEKSEIFDDQFSVERPDGSNFTLKIRSTKLEDSAMYFCASSEDSGASYEQYFGPGTRLTVT.